The next 29 T cell receptor beta chains were all read from a single sample in a study of T cell responses to AZD1222 COVID-19 vaccine. Sequenced by immunoSEQ multiplex PCR; TCRdb stores in-frame clones only, minus some. Counted here are 120,000 to 150,000 clones, approximately 95% occurring once; the ten biggest clones make up 0.7% to 1%. This specimen consisted of peripheral blood, obtained on day 0 of MenACWY control vaccination. The receptors originated from an adult in good health.

The gene calls are TRBV18 and TRBJ1-1; 12 nucleotides agree with TRBD1. J lost 3 bases, V lost 3 bases, and 11 bases had no gene match. This CDR3 is 18 amino acids long. Germline CDR1 reads KGHSH; CDR2 reads LQKENI. For the CDR3, the DNA is TGTGCCAGCTCACCGTTTCCGGGACAGGGGGCGTCGGACACTGAAGCTTTCTTT. Its translation: CASSPFPGQGASDTEAFF. Full variable domain (remainder filled in from reference TRBV18 and TRBJ1-1): NAGVMQNPRHLVRRRGQEARLRCSPMKGHSHVYWYRQLPEEGLKFMVYLQKENIIDESGMPKERFSAEFPKEGPSILRIQQVVRGDSAAYFCASSPFPGQGASDTEAFFGQGTRLTVV.

The rearrangement joins TRBV10-3 to TRBJ1-1, with a possible D match to TRBD1 (5 bases). In germline, CDR1 is ENHRY, CDR2 SYGVKD. V was clipped by 6 bases and J by 3 bases, with 14 bases between them. The CDR3 loop spans 14 amino acids. Written as DNA, the CDR3 is TGTGCCATCAGACTGGGGACGGGGGACACTGAAGCTTTCTTT. It yields the protein CAIRLGTGDTEAFF.

The chain has TRBV19 and TRBJ2-5, with 9 bases lining up with TRBD1. The CDR3 covers 13 residues. With V trimmed by 6 bases and J by 5 bases, 4 bases remained unmatched. Germline V lookup: CDR1 LNHDA, CDR2 SQIVND (reference sequence). CDR3 DNA sequence: TGTGCCAGTAGGAGACAGGGGGGGGAGACCCAGTACTTC. Amino acid sequence: CASRRQGGETQYF.

The chain uses TRBV5-1 and TRBJ2-2; 9 bases are a match to TRBD2. The CDR3 is 14 residues long. The germline CDR1 and CDR2 sequences are SGHRS and YFSETQ. With 5 bases clipped from V and 4 bases from J, the junction kept 3 bases outside the gene matches. In DNA form, the CDR3 reads TGCGCCAGCAGGGTAGCGGGAGCCACCGGGGAGCTGTTTTTT. Translating gives CASRVAGATGELFF.

This clone was seen just once. The CDR3 bases are TGTGCCAGCAGCTTGGGACAGGGCGATGAGCAGTTCTTC. Translating it yields CASSLGQGDEQFF. This chain uses TRBV5-4 with TRBJ2-1; 7 positions agree with TRBD1. Per the germline V gene, CDR1 is SGHNT and CDR2 is YYREEE (reference sequence). This CDR3 has 13 amino acids. The V segment lost 0 bases and the J segment 8 bases; nucleotides outside the gene matches: 2.

This chain joins TRBV5-1 and TRBJ2-1, with 8 bases fitting TRBD2. Trimming at V came to 4 bases and at J to 7 bases, leaving 4 bases not matched to a gene. The CDR3 consists of 13 residues. Per germline, CDR1 SGHRS and CDR2 YFSETQ. The CDR3 loop reads CASSTPGGNEQFF. DNA for the CDR3: TGCGCCAGCAGCACCCCGGGAGGGAATGAGCAGTTCTTC.

The chain recombines TRBV6-5 with TRBJ2-7; a weak D match, TRBD2 (6 bases). The length of the CDR3 is 14 residues. V lost 4 bases to trimming and J lost 0 bases, with 10 bases between them. Germline-derived CDR1 and CDR2 are MNHEY and SVGAGI. The CDR3 loop reads CASSLRDSSYEQYF. The CDR3 DNA follows: TGTGCCAGCAGTTTGAGGGACTCCTCCTACGAGCAGTACTTC.

The chain joins TRBV5-5 to TRBJ1-4, with a weak D call TRBD1 (6 bases). Trimming took 5 bases from V and 7 from J, leaving 15 bases between them. This CDR3 contains 14 residues. The germline V gene has CDR1 SGHKS and CDR2 YYEKEE (reference sequence). As DNA, the CDR3 is TGTGCCAGCAGTTTAGGGGGGAACGGTGAAAAACTGTTTTTT. Its protein product is CASSLGGNGEKLFF.

The CDR3 reads CASSQIGRNSYNEQFF. CDR3 in DNA: TGCGCCAGCAGCCAAATAGGACGAAACTCCTACAATGAGCAGTTCTTC. The chain has TRBV4-1 and TRBJ2-1; no reliable D call. V lost 2 bases and J lost 0, with 11 bases in between. Germline lookup yields CDR1 MGHRA and CDR2 YSYEKL. This CDR3 comprises 16 residues.

In this sample, this clone turned up once. The V call is TRBV3-1 (or the pseudogene TRBV3-2), the J call TRBJ2-1; 7 bases are a match to TRBD2. CDR3 length: 17 residues. With V trimmed by 5 bases and J by 7 bases, 17 bases remained unmatched. Germline loops: CDR1 LGHDT, CDR2 YNNKEL (reference sequence). DNA of the CDR3: TGTGCCAGCAGCACCTACCTACCGGGGGGAGAGGGGAATGAGCAGTTCTTC. Translating it yields CASSTYLPGGEGNEQFF.

This clone was picked up one time. This chain uses TRBV7-9 with TRBJ2-7; D possibly corresponds to TRBD1 (5 bases). Germline V lookup: CDR1 SEHNR, CDR2 FQNEAQ (reference sequence). Trimming removed 5 bases at V and 7 bases at J, with 15 bases between. This CDR3 contains 13 residues. The CDR3 DNA is TGTGCCAGCAGCCCCTTAGGGGCCTGGGAGCAGTACTTC. Its translation is CASSPLGAWEQYF.

CDR3 nucleotides: TGTGCCAGCAGTCGCTACCCCCCCGGGGGGGCCGGCTATGGCTACACCTTC. The encoded protein is CASSRYPPGGAGYGYTF. The rearrangement links TRBV27 to TRBJ1-2, with D perhaps matching TRBD1 (6 bases). This CDR3 has 17 amino acids. Trimming left V 5 bases short and J 4 bases short, with 23 bases between. Germline CDR1 is MNHEY and CDR2 is SMNVEV (reference sequence).

The chain combines TRBV5-1 with TRBJ2-7; D unclear. Deletions cut 4 bases from V and 4 bases from J, with 21 bases between. The germline gives CDR1 SGHRS, CDR2 YFSETQ. The CDR3 has 16 amino acids. CDR3 in amino acids: CASSPDPSSSSYEQYF. For the CDR3, the DNA is TGCGCCAGCAGCCCAGACCCAAGTTCGAGTTCGTACGAGCAGTACTTC.

A single count supports this clone. V is TRBV28 and J is TRBJ1-5; TRBD1 matches 7 bases. Germline V gene sequence: CDR1 MDHEN, CDR2 SYDVKM. Germline trimming cut 5 bases from V and 2 bases from J; bases unmatched to any gene: 0. The CDR3 sequence is 13 residues long. CDR3 DNA: TGTGCCAGCAGTCAGGGGGGCAATCAGCCCCAGCATTTT. Translating it yields CASSQGGNQPQHF.

The chain recombines TRBV6-1 with TRBJ2-6; D remains ambiguous. V was shortened by 1 base and J by 4 bases, with 14 bases between the two germline ends. Germline assignment: CDR1 MNHNS and CDR2 SASEGT. The CDR3 is made up of 17 amino acids. The CDR3 nucleotides read TGTGCCAGCAGTGAAGTAGCCCCAAGGTCGGGGGCCAACGTCCTGACTTTC. It codes for CASSEVAPRSGANVLTF.

This clone was seen just once. The chain joins TRBV10-3 to TRBJ1-3, with D maybe TRBD1 (5 bases). The V end was cut by 5 bases, the J end by 0 bases, with 11 bases between. This CDR3 has 15 residues. Per germline, CDR1 ENHRY and CDR2 SYGVKD. This CDR3 reads CAISRGTVSGNTIYF. The CDR3 DNA follows: TGTGCCATCAGTAGAGGGACTGTCTCTGGAAACACCATATATTTT.

This clone has only one observation. The chain couples TRBV14 to TRBJ1-4; D is ambiguous. V lost 1 base and J lost 15, with 15 bases in between. In germline, CDR1 is SGHDN, CDR2 FVKESK. The CDR3 contains 13 residues. The CDR3 bases are TGTGCCAGCAGCCAAGGGCCAGGCAGGATTATGTTTTTT. It yields the protein CASSQGPGRIMFF.

This chain connects TRBV6-5 to TRBJ2-7; 10 bases align to TRBD1. CDR1 and CDR2 from the germline V gene are MNHEY and SVGAGI. The CDR3 contains 14 residues. The V gene end was trimmed by 5 bases and the J gene end by 5 bases; junction bases not matched to a gene: 6. The CDR3 region is CASSRTGGDHEQYF. CDR3 nucleotide sequence: TGTGCCAGCAGTCGGACAGGGGGAGACCACGAGCAGTACTTC.

The chain couples TRBV6-4 to TRBJ1-5; no clear D. This CDR3 comprises 13 residues. Trimming shortened V by 7 bases and J by 3 bases, and 10 bases separated the two germline ends. Looked up from germline, CDR1 is MRHNA and CDR2 is SNTAGT. The CDR3 loop is CASTAPPNQPQHF. The CDR3 DNA is TGTGCCAGCACGGCCCCCCCCAATCAGCCCCAGCATTTT.

The V gene is TRBV27, the J gene TRBJ2-7; 12 bases are a match to TRBD2. The V segment lost 6 bases and the J segment 5 bases; nucleotides outside the gene matches: 26. This CDR3 comprises 21 residues. Germline V CDR1 and CDR2: MNHEY, SMNVEV (reference sequence). CDR3 loop: CASRPDRSQSASGRAPHEQYF. CDR3 nucleotide sequence: TGTGCCAGCAGGCCGGATCGGTCCCAGTCGGCTAGCGGGAGGGCCCCCCACGAGCAGTACTTC.

In this sample, this clone turned up once. The rearrangement uses TRBV11-2 and TRBJ1-1, with D possibly TRBD1 on 5 matching bases. Trimming removed 5 bases at V and 0 bases at J, with 16 bases between. The CDR3 sequence is 16 residues long. The germline V gene has CDR1 SGHAT and CDR2 FQNNGV. CDR3 in amino acids: CASSGPRGRVNTEAFF. As DNA, the CDR3 is TGTGCCAGCAGCGGACCGCGGGGCAGGGTGAACACTGAAGCTTTCTTT.

The chain carries TRBV15 and TRBJ1-4, with D hard to call. The germline V and J ends were trimmed by 7 bases and 0 bases, with 9 bases remaining between them. Germline values: CDR1 LNHNV, CDR2 YYDKDF (reference sequence). The CDR3 loop spans 14 amino acids. CDR3 in amino acids: CATKEDATNEKLFF. The CDR3 coding sequence is TGTGCCACCAAGGAGGACGCAACTAATGAAAAACTGTTTTTT.

The chain uses TRBV4-1 and TRBJ1-2, with D maybe TRBD1 (5 bases). V lost 0 bases, J lost 4 bases, and 9 bases lay in between. The germline gives CDR1 MGHRA, CDR2 YSYEKL. The CDR3 extends over 14 amino acids. The chain's CDR3 is CASSQESGPYGYTF. CDR3 sequence (DNA): TGCGCCAGCAGCCAAGAGTCAGGGCCCTATGGCTACACCTTC.

This clone was seen a single time. V is TRBV2 and J is TRBJ1-6; no reliable D call. V was trimmed by 3 bases and J by 9 bases, leaving 12 bases between them. This CDR3 is built from 14 residues. Germline CDR1 reads SNHLY; CDR2 reads FYNNEI. Written as DNA, the CDR3 is TGTGCCAGCAGTGAGACTCTCGCGGGTTCACCCCTCCACTTT. This gives the protein CASSETLAGSPLHF. The variable domain in full, with the rest retrieved from reference TRBV2 and TRBJ1-6, is EPEVTQTPSHQVTQMGQEVILRCVPISNHLYFYWYRQILGQKVEFLVSFYNNEISEKSEIFDDQFSVERPDGSNFTLKIRSTKLEDSAMYFCASSETLAGSPLHFGNGTRLTVT.

The V call is TRBV19, the J call TRBJ1-6; TRBD1 might be the D (5 bases). V was shortened by 5 bases and J by 7 bases, with 24 bases between the two germline ends. CDR3 size: 18 residues. The germline CDR1 and CDR2 sequences are LNHDA and SQIVND (reference sequence). The CDR3: CASSALKFRVGGNSPLHF. Here the CDR3 DNA reads TGTGCCAGTAGTGCCCTCAAATTCAGGGTCGGAGGCAATTCACCCCTCCACTTT.

The chain couples TRBV24-1 to TRBJ2-2, with 8 nucleotides matching TRBD2. This CDR3 has 15 amino acids. From germline, CDR1 is KGHDR and CDR2 SFDVKD. V lost 4 bases to trimming and J lost 7 bases; unmatched junction nucleotides: 7. The CDR3 DNA follows: TGTGCCACCAGTGAGAGCGGGGGTGTTAACGGGGAGCTGTTTTTT. This sequence encodes CATSESGGVNGELFF.

The J gene is TRBJ1-2, the V gene TRBV5-6, with 7 bases fitting TRBD1. V lost 4 bases and J lost 4; bases outside the gene matches: 4. This CDR3 is built from 13 residues. Per the germline V gene, CDR1 is SGHDT and CDR2 is YYEEEE. The CDR3 coding sequence is TGTGCCAGCAGCCCTGACAGGGCCTATGGCTACACCTTC. Protein product: CASSPDRAYGYTF.

V is TRBV27 and J is TRBJ2-1; 7 bases line up with TRBD2. V dropped 5 bases and J dropped 10; count of bases not matched to a gene: 5. In germline, CDR1 is MNHEY, CDR2 SMNVEV (reference sequence). The CDR3 loop spans 12 amino acids. The CDR3 loop reads CASSLGTTEQFF. CDR3 DNA: TGTGCCAGCAGTCTCGGGACTACAGAGCAGTTCTTC.

V and J are TRBV5-6 and TRBJ2-7; the D gene could be TRBD1 or TRBD2 (6 bases each). V lost 4 bases, J lost 2 bases, and 10 bases lay in between. Germline V CDR1 and CDR2: SGHDT, YYEEEE. CDR3 size: 13 residues. CDR3 DNA: TGTGCCAGCAGCCCCGGGGGCACCTACGAGCAGTACTTC. Translation gives CASSPGGTYEQYF.